This T cell receptor beta chain derives from a study of T cell repertoires in cytomegalovirus infection (dated by TCRdb to the late 2010s). Regarding the complete study: Recently identified HLA-C-restricted CMV epitopes, whose presentation resists viral immunomodulation, were targeted by peptide stimulations together with well-studied HLA-B-restricted epitopes. Because public TCR beta signatures pointed to carriage of CMV infection together with the matching HLA type, the HLA type of each donor mattered for the analysis. Summary of the overall study and its limitations: The ex vivo response was dominated by HLA-C-restricted CMV-specific TCR beta clonotypes, which also provided the single most frequent clonotype in two of eight donors. In both this cohort and an independent cohort of a few hundred donors, the cumulative frequency of public TCR beta family members distinguished carriers of CMV infection plus the relevant HLA type.

The sample was run on an Illumina HiSeq 1500. Clones were called with MiXCR by TCRdb after fastp trimmed the public reads at Q25, and only in-frame beta chains were retained. Entries are consolidated by CDR3 protein sequence, retaining the most common genes and DNA. The sample contains about 160,000 distinct CDR3 sequences, approximately 21% of them found a single time. 25% of the sample rests with the top ten. A note on this clonotype: The antigen it binds to is not known. Base qualities are missing; no much larger clone stands one base away.

In the paper's terms, the treatment or condition label means: in vitro stimulation with specific CMV peptide epitopes to enrich CMV-specific T cells. Inclusive of the bounding cysteine and phenylalanine, the CDR3 is 19 residues long. CDR3 DNA is the only sequence kept; it has 57 bases, read in frame from the first base. CDR1 and CDR2 (LGHNA, YSLEER) derive from the germline V gene. For this chain, trimming is 0 bases at the V end and 7 bases at the J end, and the number of junction bases without a gene match is 15. The specimen was CD8+ T cells from cultured PBMCs, collected from culture after CMV antigen stimulation. This receptor was taken from a human donor in good health (CMV status not recorded). Some clones in this sample may be carry-over from other donors' samples. Recombination linked TRBV4-3 to TRBJ2-1; 10 middle bases align to TRBD1. The CDR3 reads as follows: CASSQDRQVGGQGRNEQFF. The DNA is TGCGCCAGCAGCCAAGATAGGCAAGTTGGGGGACAGGGGCGGAATGAGCAGTTCTTC.